The table lists the clone carrying this T cell receptor beta chain with a count of one. What it binds is not known. The CDR3 sequence is 13 residues long. V was clipped by 5 bases and J by 2 bases, with 10 bases between them. From germline, CDR1 is MNHNS and CDR2 SASEGT. This sample stems from a study of T cell responses to AZD1222 COVID-19 vaccine. The data were produced by immunoSEQ multiplex PCR, yet TCRdb's version contains in-frame clones alone and is incomplete. This table has roughly 160,000 clones, 90% to 95% appearing once. Regarding the study as a whole: There were repertoire samples only from the period after the peak T cell response. Rises in breadth and depth of Spike-specific TCRs came after two AZD1222 doses.

The sample in question was peripheral blood, obtained on day 0 of AZD1222 vaccination. This TCR derives from an adult in good health. J is TRBJ2-7 and V is TRBV6-1; D gene uncertain. CDR3 bases: TGTGCCAGCAGTCAAGGGTGGACCTACGAGCAGTACTTC. This codes for CASSQGWTYEQYF.